This T cell receptor beta chain is drawn from a study of blood T cell repertoires in COVID-19. In this sample, this clone turned up a few times. The ends lost 5 bases at V and 4 bases at J; junction bases unmatched: 4. Germline CDR1 MNHEY, CDR2 SVGAGI. The CDR3 is 15 residues long. Generated by immunoSEQ multiplex PCR, the TCRdb table keeps only in-frame clones and is missing some. The table shows under 150,000 clones, with 70% to 80% occurring only once. This TCR derives from a human donor in a cohort sampled during active COVID-19. The sample consisted of peripheral blood. V usage is TRBV6-5 and J usage is TRBJ2-2; 10 bases map to TRBD2. CDR3 amino acids: CASSRSGGVTGELFF. The CDR3 DNA is TGTGCCAGCAGTCGCAGCGGGGGGGTCACCGGGGAGCTGTTTTTT.